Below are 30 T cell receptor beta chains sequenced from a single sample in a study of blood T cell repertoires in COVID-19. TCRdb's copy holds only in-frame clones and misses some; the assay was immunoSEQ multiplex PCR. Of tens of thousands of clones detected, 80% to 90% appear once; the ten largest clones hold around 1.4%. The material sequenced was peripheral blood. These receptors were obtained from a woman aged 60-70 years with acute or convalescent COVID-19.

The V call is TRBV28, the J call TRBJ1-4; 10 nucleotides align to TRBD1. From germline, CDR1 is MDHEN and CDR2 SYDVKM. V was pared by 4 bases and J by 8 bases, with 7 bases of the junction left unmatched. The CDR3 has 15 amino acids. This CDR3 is CASSSPGQGNEKLFF. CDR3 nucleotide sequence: TGTGCCAGCAGTTCCCCGGGACAGGGGAACGAAAAACTGTTTTTT.

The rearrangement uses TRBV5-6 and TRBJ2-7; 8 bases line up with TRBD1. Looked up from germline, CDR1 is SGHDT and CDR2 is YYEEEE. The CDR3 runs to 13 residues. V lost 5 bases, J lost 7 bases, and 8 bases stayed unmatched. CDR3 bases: TGTGCCAGCAGTCCGCGGACAGGGATAGAGCAGTACTTC. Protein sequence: CASSPRTGIEQYF.

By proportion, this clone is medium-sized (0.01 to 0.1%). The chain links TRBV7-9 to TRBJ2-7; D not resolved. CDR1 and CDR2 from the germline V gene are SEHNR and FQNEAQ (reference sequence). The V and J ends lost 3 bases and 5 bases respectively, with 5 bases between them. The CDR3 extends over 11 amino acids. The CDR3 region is CASSFANEQYF. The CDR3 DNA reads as TGTGCCAGCAGCTTTGCTAACGAGCAGTACTTC.

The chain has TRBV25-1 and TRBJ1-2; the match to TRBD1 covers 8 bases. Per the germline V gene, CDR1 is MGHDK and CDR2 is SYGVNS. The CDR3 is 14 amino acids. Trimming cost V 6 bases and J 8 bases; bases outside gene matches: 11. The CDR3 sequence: CASSGGQGVRGYTF. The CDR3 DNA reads TGTGCCAGCAGCGGAGGACAGGGAGTAAGAGGCTACACCTTC.

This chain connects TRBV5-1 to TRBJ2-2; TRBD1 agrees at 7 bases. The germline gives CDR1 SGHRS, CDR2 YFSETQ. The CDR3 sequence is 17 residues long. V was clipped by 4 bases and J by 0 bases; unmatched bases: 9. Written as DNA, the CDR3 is TGCGCCAGCAGCCGGGCCTGGACAGGCTCGAACACCGGGGAGCTGTTTTTT. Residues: CASSRAWTGSNTGELFF.

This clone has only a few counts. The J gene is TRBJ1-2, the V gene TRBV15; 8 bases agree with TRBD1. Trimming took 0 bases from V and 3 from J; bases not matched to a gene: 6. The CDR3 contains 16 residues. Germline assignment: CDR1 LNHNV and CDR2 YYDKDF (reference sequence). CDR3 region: CATSRDGGQGDYGYTF. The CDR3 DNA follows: TGTGCCACCAGCAGAGATGGAGGACAGGGAGACTATGGCTACACCTTC.

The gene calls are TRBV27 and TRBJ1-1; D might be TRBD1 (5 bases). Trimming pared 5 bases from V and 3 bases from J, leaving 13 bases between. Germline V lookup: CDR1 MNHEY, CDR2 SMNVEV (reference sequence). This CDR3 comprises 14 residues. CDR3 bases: TGTGCCAGCAGTACCCTAACCAGGGACACTGAAGCTTTCTTT. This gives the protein CASSTLTRDTEAFF.

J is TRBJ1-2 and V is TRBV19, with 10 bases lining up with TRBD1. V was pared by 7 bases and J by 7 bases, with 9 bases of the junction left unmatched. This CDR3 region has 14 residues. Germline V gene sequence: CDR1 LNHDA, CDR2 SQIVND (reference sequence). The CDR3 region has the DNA TGTGCCAGTACTAGACAGGGGGCGCGACCTGGCTACACCTTC. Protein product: CASTRQGARPGYTF.

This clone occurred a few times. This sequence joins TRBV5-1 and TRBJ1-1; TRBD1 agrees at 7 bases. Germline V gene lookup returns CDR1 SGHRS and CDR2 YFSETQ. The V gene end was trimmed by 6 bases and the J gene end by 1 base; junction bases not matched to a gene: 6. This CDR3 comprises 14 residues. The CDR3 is CASTPTGTNTEAFF. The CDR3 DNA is TGCGCCAGCACGCCGACAGGGACGAACACTGAAGCTTTCTTT.

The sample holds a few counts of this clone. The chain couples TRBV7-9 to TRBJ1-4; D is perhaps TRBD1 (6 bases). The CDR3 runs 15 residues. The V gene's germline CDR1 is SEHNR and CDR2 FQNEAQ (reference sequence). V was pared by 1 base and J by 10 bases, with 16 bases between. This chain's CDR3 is CASSLDPTGAAKLFF. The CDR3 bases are TGTGCCAGCAGCTTAGATCCGACAGGCGCGGCAAAACTGTTTTTT.

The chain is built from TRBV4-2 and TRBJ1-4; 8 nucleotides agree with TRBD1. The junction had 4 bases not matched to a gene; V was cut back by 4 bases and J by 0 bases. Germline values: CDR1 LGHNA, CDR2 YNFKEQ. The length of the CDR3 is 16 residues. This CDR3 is CASSRGQATTNEKLFF. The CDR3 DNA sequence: TGTGCCAGCAGCCGGGGACAGGCGACAACTAATGAAAAACTGTTTTTT.

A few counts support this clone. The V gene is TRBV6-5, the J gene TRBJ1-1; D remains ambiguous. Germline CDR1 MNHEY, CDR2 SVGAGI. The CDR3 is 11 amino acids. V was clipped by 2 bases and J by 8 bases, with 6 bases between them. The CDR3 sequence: CASSYRKEAFF. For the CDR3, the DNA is TGTGCCAGCAGTTACCGTAAAGAAGCTTTCTTT.

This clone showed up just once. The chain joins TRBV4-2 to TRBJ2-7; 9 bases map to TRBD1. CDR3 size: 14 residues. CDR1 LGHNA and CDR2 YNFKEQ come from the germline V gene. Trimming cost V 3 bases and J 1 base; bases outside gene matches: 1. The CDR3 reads CASSQGQGSYEQYF. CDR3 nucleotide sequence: TGTGCCAGCAGCCAGGGACAGGGTTCCTACGAGCAGTACTTC.

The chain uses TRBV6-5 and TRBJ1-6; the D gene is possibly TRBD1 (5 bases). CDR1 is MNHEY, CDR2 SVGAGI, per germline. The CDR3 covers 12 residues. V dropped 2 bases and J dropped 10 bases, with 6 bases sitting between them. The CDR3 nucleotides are TGTGCCAGCAGTTACGGGGGGTCACCCCTCCACTTT. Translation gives CASSYGGSPLHF.

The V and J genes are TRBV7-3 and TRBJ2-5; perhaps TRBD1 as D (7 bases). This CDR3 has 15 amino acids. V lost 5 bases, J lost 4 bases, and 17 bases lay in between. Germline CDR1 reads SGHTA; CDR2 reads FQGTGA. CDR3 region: CASSAPGGGIETQYF. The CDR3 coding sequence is TGTGCCAGCAGCGCCCCAGGGGGAGGAATAGAGACCCAGTACTTC.

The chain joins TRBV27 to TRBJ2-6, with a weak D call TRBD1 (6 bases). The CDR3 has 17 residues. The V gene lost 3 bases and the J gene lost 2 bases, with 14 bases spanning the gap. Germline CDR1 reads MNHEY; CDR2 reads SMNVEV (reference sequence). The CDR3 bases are TGTGCCAGCAGTTTCGGACAGTCGGTAACTGGGGCCAACGTCCTGACTTTC. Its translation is CASSFGQSVTGANVLTF.

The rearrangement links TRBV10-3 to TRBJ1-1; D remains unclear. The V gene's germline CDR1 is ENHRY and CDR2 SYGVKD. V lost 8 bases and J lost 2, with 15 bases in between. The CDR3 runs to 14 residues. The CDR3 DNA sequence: TGTGCCATCCAGCGGTCCGGGAGAAACACTGAAGCTTTCTTT. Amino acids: CAIQRSGRNTEAFF.

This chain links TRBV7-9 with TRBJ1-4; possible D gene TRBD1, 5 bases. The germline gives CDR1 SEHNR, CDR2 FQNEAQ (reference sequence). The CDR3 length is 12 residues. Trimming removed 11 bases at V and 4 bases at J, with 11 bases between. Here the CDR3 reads CAGGTVNEKLFF. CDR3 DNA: TGTGCCGGTGGGACTGTTAATGAAAAACTGTTTTTT.

CDR3 in amino acids: CASSLSTEAFF. CDR3 nucleotide sequence: TGTGCCAGCAGCTTGAGCACTGAAGCTTTCTTT. This rearrangement joins TRBV11-2 to TRBJ1-1; D is unclear. Per germline, CDR1 SGHAT and CDR2 FQNNGV. Trimming removed 3 bases from V and 4 bases from J, with 3 bases in between. The CDR3 runs to 11 residues. The complete variable domain, with remaining parts taken from reference TRBV11-2 and TRBJ1-1, reads EAGVAQSPRYKIIEKRQSVAFWCNPISGHATLYWYQQILGQGPKLLIQFQNNGVVDDSQLPKDRFSAERLKGVDSTLKIQPAKLEDSAVYLCASSLSTEAFFGQGTRLTVV.

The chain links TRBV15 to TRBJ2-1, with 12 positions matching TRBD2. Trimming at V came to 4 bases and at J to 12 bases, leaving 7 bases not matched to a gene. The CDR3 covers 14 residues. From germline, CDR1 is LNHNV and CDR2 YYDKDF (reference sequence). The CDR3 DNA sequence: TGTGCCACCAGCACCCGGACTAGCGGGGTAGGGCAGTTCTTC. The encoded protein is CATSTRTSGVGQFF. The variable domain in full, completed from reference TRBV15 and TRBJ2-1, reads DAMVIQNPRYQVTQFGKPVTLSCSQTLNHNVMYWYQQKSSQAPKLLFHYYDKDFNNEADTPDNFQSRRPNTSFCFLDIRSPGLGDTAMYLCATSTRTSGVGQFFGPGTRLTVL.

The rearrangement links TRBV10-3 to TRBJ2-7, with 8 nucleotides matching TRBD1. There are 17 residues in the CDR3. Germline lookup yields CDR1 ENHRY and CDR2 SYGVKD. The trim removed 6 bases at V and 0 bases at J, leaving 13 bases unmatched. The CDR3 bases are TGTGCCATCAGAAAAGGACAGGGTGAGAGGAACTCCTACGAGCAGTACTTC. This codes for CAIRKGQGERNSYEQYF.

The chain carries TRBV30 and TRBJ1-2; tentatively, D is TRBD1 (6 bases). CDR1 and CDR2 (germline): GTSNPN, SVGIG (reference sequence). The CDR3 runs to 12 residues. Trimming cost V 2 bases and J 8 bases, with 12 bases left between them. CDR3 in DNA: TGTGCCTGGAGTTATCAGGGGCTGGGCTACACCTTC. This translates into CAWSYQGLGYTF.

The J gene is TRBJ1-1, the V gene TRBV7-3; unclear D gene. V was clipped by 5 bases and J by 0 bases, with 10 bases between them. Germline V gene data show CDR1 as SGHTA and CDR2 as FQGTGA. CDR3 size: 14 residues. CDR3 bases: TGTGCCAGCAGCGTCGGAGGCATGAACACTGAAGCTTTCTTT. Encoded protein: CASSVGGMNTEAFF.

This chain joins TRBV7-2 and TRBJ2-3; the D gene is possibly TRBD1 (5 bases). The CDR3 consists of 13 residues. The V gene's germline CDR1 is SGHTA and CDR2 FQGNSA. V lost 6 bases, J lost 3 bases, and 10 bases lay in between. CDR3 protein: CASRQGVTDTQYF. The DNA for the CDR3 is TGTGCCAGCAGACAAGGGGTTACAGATACGCAGTATTTT.

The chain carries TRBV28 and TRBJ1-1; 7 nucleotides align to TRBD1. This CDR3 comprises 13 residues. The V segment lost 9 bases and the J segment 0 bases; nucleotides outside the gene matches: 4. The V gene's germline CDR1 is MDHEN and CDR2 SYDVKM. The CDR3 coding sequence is TGTGCCAGTGGGACAGTCATGAACACTGAAGCTTTCTTT. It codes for CASGTVMNTEAFF.

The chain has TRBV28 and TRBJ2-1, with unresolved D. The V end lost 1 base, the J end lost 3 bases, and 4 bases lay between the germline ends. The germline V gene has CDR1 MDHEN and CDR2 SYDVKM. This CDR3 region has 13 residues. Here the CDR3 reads CASSLYGYNEQFF. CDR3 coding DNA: TGTGCCAGCAGTTTATACGGCTACAATGAGCAGTTCTTC. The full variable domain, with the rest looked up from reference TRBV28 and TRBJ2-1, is DVKVTQSSRYLVKRTGEKVFLECVQDMDHENMFWYRQDPGLGLRLIYFSYDVKMKEKGDIPEGYSVSREKKERFSLILESASTNQTSMYLCASSLYGYNEQFFGPGTRLTVL.

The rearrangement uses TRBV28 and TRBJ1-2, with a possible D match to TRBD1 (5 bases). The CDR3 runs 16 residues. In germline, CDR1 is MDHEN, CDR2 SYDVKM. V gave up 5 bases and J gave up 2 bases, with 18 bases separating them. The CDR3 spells CASSPQRGVANYGYTF. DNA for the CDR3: TGTGCCAGCAGTCCCCAACGGGGGGTGGCCAACTATGGCTACACCTTC.

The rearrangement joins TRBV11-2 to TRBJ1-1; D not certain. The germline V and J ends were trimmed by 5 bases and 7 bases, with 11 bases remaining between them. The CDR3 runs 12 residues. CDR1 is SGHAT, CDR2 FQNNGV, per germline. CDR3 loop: CASSTVSGEAFF. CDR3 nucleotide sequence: TGTGCCAGCAGCACCGTCTCCGGTGAAGCTTTCTTT.

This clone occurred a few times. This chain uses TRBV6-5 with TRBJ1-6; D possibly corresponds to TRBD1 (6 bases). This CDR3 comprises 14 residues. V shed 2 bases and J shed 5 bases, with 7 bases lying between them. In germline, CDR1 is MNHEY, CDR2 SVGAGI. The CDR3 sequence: CASSYRDNNSPLHF. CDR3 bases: TGTGCCAGCAGTTACAGGGACAATAATTCACCCCTCCACTTT.

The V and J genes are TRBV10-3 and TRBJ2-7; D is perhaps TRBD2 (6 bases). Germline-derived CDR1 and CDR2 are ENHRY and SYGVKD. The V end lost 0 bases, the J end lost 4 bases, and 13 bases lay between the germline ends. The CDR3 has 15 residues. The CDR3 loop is CAISESRGMGYEQYF. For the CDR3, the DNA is TGTGCCATCAGTGAGTCGCGCGGGATGGGGTACGAGCAGTACTTC.